The T cell receptor beta chain described here comes from a study of T cell responses to AZD1222 COVID-19 vaccine. Findings of the study overall: Females made up more of the donors, who were largely white British, and clonal diversity may have come out too low. Unmutated regions of variants are reportedly targeted by nearly half of spike-specific TCRs.

Trimming removed 6 bases from V and 2 bases from J, with 16 bases in between. There are 15 residues in the CDR3. Details on this clone: Antigen: not known.

Only in-frame clones appear in the TCRdb table, and some are missing; sequencing was by immunoSEQ multiplex PCR. The sample holds some 160,000 clones, around 85% seen once. The V and J genes are TRBV23-1 and TRBJ1-2; the D is unclear. TRBV23-1 counts as an open reading frame of uncertain function. The receptor's source is an adult who received the AZD1222 COVID-19 vaccine. Sample: peripheral blood, taken 28 days after the second AZD1222 dose. CDR3 sequence reads: CASSTEGYTNYGYTF. The CDR3 bases are TGCGCCAGCAGCACCGAGGGTTATACGAACTATGGCTACACCTTC.